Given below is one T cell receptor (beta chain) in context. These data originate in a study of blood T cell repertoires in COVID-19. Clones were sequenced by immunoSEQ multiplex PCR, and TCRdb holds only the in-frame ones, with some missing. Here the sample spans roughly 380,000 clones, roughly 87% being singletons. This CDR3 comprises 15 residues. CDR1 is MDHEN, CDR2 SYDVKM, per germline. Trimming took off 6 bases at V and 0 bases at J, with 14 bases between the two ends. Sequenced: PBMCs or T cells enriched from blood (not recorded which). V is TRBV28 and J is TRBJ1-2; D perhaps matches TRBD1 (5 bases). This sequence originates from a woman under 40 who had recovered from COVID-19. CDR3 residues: CASSRGTEANYGYTF. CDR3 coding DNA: TGTGCCAGCAGCCGGGGGACGGAAGCTAACTATGGCTACACCTTC.